Presented here are 15 T cell receptor beta chains from one specimen sequenced in a study of human T cells and chemical hapten exposure. TCRdb redid the calling of the RACE reads with MiXCR, one entry per CDR3 protein. This table has roughly 130,000 distinct CDR3 sequences, approximately 9.5% appearing once. Described time point: healthy volunteer bleed at 2 weeks. Researchers extracted total RNA from unfractionated whole blood. Sequenced material: whole blood. The source of these receptors is a male donor in good health. Some clones in this sample may be carry-over from other donors' samples.

The chain joins TRBV27 to TRBJ2-1; the match to TRBD1 covers 8 bases. The CDR3 is made up of 15 amino acids. V lost 6 bases and J lost 3; bases outside the gene matches: 7. Germline values: CDR1 MNHEY, CDR2 SMNVEV (reference sequence). CDR3 sequence: CASSADRGVYNEQFF. The CDR3 DNA follows: TGTGCCAGCAGCGCCGACAGGGGAGTCTACAATGAGCAGTTCTTC.

This clonotype was seen repeatedly, ten times or more. This chain connects TRBV6-2 or TRBV6-3 to TRBJ2-1; D unresolved. Deletions cut 5 bases from V and 4 bases from J, with 9 bases between. The germline V gene has CDR1 MNHEY and CDR2 SVGEGT. The CDR3 totals 13 residues. CDR3 residues: CASSTGPYNEQFF. The CDR3 nucleotides are TGTGCCAGCAGTACCGGACCATACAATGAGCAGTTCTTC.

The chain uses TRBV7-9 and TRBJ1-2, with D perhaps TRBD1 (5 bases). Germline CDR1 and CDR2: SEHNR and FQNEAQ (reference sequence). Trimming removed 0 bases at V and 8 bases at J, with 16 bases between. This CDR3 is built from 15 residues. The CDR3 DNA reads TGTGCCAGCAGCTTAGCCGGAGACAGTACTATAGGCTACACCTTC. This encodes CASSLAGDSTIGYTF.

This clonotype was recorded many times. J is TRBJ2-6 and V is TRBV6-1; D ambiguous. The CDR3 consists of 15 residues. V was pared by 3 bases and J by 2 bases, with 8 bases between. The germline gives CDR1 MNHNS, CDR2 SASEGT. The CDR3 nucleotides are TGTGCCAGCAGTGATACGGGCGCTGGGGCCAACGTCCTGACTTTC. Translating gives CASSDTGAGANVLTF.

The chain uses TRBV30 and TRBJ2-3, with a tentative D call TRBD1 (6 bases). V was trimmed by 5 bases and J by 0 bases, leaving 9 bases between them. CDR1 GTSNPN and CDR2 SVGIG come from the germline V gene (reference sequence). The CDR3 has 13 residues. CDR3 residues: CAWGGVSTDTQYF. The CDR3 DNA reads TGTGCCTGGGGGGGCGTTAGCACAGATACGCAGTATTTT.

The chain links TRBV2 to TRBJ1-1, with 7 bases matching TRBD1. V was clipped by 4 bases and J by 0 bases; unmatched bases: 8. Germline V gene data show CDR1 as SNHLY and CDR2 as FYNNEI. CDR3 length: 16 residues. The CDR3 DNA follows: TGTGCCAGCAGTGTCAGCCAGGGACAGATGAACACTGAAGCTTTCTTT. It is translated as CASSVSQGQMNTEAFF.

This clonotype was seen repeatedly, ten times or more. V is TRBV6-1 and J is TRBJ2-3; D is uncertain. The germline gives CDR1 MNHNS, CDR2 SASEGT. Trimming shortened V by 0 bases and J by 6 bases, and 16 bases separated the two germline ends. The length of the CDR3 is 16 residues. Written as DNA, the CDR3 is TGTGCCAGCAGTGAAGCGTTATTAGGGATCCCCGATACGCAGTATTTT. Translating gives CASSEALLGIPDTQYF.

This clonotype appeared many times. This chain joins TRBV18 and TRBJ1-1; D ambiguous. The CDR3 length is 12 residues. CDR1 is KGHSH and CDR2 is LQKENI in the germline V gene. Trimming removed 2 bases at V and 8 bases at J, with 9 bases between. CDR3 sequence (DNA): TGTGCCAGCTCACCAGGCGTAGAGGAAGCTTTCTTT. Encoded protein: CASSPGVEEAFF.

V and J are TRBV5-8 and TRBJ2-6, with a weak D call TRBD1 (5 bases). V lost 0 bases to trimming and J lost 3 bases, with 10 bases between them. Germline V gene sequence: CDR1 SGHTS, CDR2 YDEGEE. This CDR3 is built from 16 residues. As DNA, the CDR3 is TGTGCCAGCAGCTTGGCGGGCAGGGTTGGGGCCAACGTCCTGACTTTC. Translation gives CASSLAGRVGANVLTF. The variable domain in full, completed from reference TRBV5-8 and TRBJ2-6, reads EAGVTQSPTHLIKTRGQQATLRCSPISGHTSVYWYQQALGLGLQFLLWYDEGEERNRGNFPPRFSGRQFPNYSSELNVNALELEDSALYLCASSLAGRVGANVLTFGAGSRLTVL.

The V and J genes are TRBV12-3 or TRBV12-4 and TRBJ2-1; D is ambiguous. This CDR3 is built from 20 residues. The V gene lost 4 bases and the J gene lost 8 bases, with 33 bases spanning the gap. The CDR3 region has the DNA TGTGCCAGCAGTTCCCCCTGGCCGGAGACCCTTGGGTGGAGTCGAGATGAGCAGTTCTTC. Translated: CASSSPWPETLGWSRDEQFF.

There are a few counts of this clonotype. The chain couples TRBV6-5 to TRBJ2-7; no clear D. Germline V gene sequence: CDR1 MNHEY, CDR2 SVGAGI. The CDR3 length is 14 residues. The ends were cut back, 6 bases at V and 2 bases at J, with 14 bases in the middle. The CDR3 DNA is TGTGCCAGCAGCCCCTGGGCAGAAGCCTACGAGCAGTACTTC. Translated: CASSPWAEAYEQYF.

This clonotype was seen a handful of times. It may be a read error: a sequence one base away is much more abundant. The chain is built from TRBV5-1 and TRBJ1-1; D is possibly TRBD1 (5 bases). The CDR3 totals 15 residues. Deletions cut 4 bases from V and 1 base from J, with 14 bases between. Germline V gene lookup returns CDR1 SGHRS and CDR2 YFSETQ. The CDR3 DNA reads as TGCGCCAGCAGCCGGCGTGGCAGGGCGAACACTGAAGCTTTCTTT. Amino acid sequence: CASSRRGRANTEAFF.

This chain connects TRBV4-1 to TRBJ2-7; 15 nucleotides match TRBD2. From germline, CDR1 is MGHRA and CDR2 YSYEKL. V lost 1 base, J lost 7 bases, and 5 bases stayed unmatched. The CDR3 is 16 residues long. The CDR3 region is CASSQGGTSGRIEQYF. In DNA form, the CDR3 reads TGCGCCAGCAGCCAAGGCGGGACTAGCGGGAGGATTGAGCAGTACTTC.

This clonotype showed up just a few times. The chain has TRBV5-1 and TRBJ1-4; 8 positions agree with TRBD1. Trimming took 4 bases from V and 3 from J; bases not matched to a gene: 8. Germline CDR1 is SGHRS and CDR2 is YFSETQ. The length of the CDR3 is 16 residues. The CDR3 is CASSPDRAWSNEKLFF. In nucleotides, the CDR3 is TGCGCCAGCAGCCCGGACAGGGCATGGTCTAATGAAAAACTGTTTTTT.

In its sample, this clonotype was seen a few times. The chain is built from TRBV5-4 and TRBJ2-1; 12 bases are a match to TRBD1. The germline V gene has CDR1 SGHNT and CDR2 YYREEE (reference sequence). J was trimmed by 3 bases and V by 4 bases; bases with no gene match: 2. The CDR3 has 15 residues. CDR3 protein: CASSGTGGLYNEQFF. Here the CDR3 DNA reads TGTGCCAGCAGCGGGACAGGGGGCCTCTACAATGAGCAGTTCTTC.